These 5 T cell receptor beta chains originate from one sample sequenced in a study of a mutant IDH1 vaccine in newly diagnosed glioma. No antigen has been assigned to these receptors. Time point given: week 11, during vaccination. In every dose of vaccine, 300 ug of mutant IDH1 20-mer peptide was given alongside topical imiquimod. Clones were read by immunoSEQ multiplex PCR, and TCRdb kept only the in-frame ones, dropping some. The table includes fewer than 75,000 clones, about 88% detected once. This specimen was PBMCs, taken from a glioma patient whose treatment included an IDH1 peptide vaccine. These receptors came from a woman aged 50 to 60 with glioma.

This clone was seen a few times. The chain combines TRBV6-6 with TRBJ2-7; D is perhaps TRBD1 or TRBD2 (5 bases each). Germline CDR1 reads MNHNY; CDR2 reads SVGAGI (reference sequence). The germline V and J ends were trimmed by 4 bases and 7 bases, with 17 bases remaining between them. The CDR3 loop spans 14 amino acids. As DNA, the CDR3 is TGTGCCAGCAGTTCCTCCTCCGGGGCTTTGGAGCAGTACTTC. Its translation is CASSSSSGALEQYF.

The rearrangement links TRBV30 to TRBJ2-7, with 8 nucleotides matching TRBD2. The CDR3 is 14 residues long. The germline V gene encodes CDR1 GTSNPN and CDR2 SVGIG (reference sequence). With V trimmed by 4 bases and J by 0 bases, 5 bases remained unmatched. CDR3 DNA: TGTGCCTGGACCACGGGGGGGAGCTCCTACGAGCAGTACTTC. It codes for CAWTTGGSSYEQYF.

The rearrangement links TRBV29-1 to TRBJ1-2; D remains unclear. CDR3 length equals 13 residues. Trimming shortened V by 4 bases and J by 9 bases, and 18 bases separated the two germline ends. CDR1 is SQVTM and CDR2 is ANQGSEA in the germline V gene. CDR3 in amino acids: CSVVVRSLRSYTF. The CDR3 nucleotides read TGCAGCGTTGTGGTAAGGTCGCTTCGAAGCTACACCTTC.

This chain uses TRBV5-1 with TRBJ1-2; a possible D gene is TRBD1 (5 bases). V lost 4 bases and J lost 8, with 21 bases in between. Germline V gene data show CDR1 as SGHRS and CDR2 as YFSETQ. CDR3 length: 15 residues. CDR3 residues: CASSPGRQPMWGYTF. The CDR3 DNA follows: TGCGCCAGCAGCCCTGGACGACAGCCAATGTGGGGCTACACCTTC.

The V call is TRBV19, the J call TRBJ1-2, with D possibly being TRBD1 (6 bases). V dropped 4 bases and J dropped 0 bases, with 18 bases sitting between them. The CDR3 is made up of 17 amino acids. CDR1 is LNHDA and CDR2 is SQIVND in the germline V gene (reference sequence). The CDR3 sequence is CASSKEQGLTSNYGYTF. The CDR3 DNA reads as TGTGCCAGTAGTAAGGAACAGGGTCTTACTTCTAACTATGGCTACACCTTC. The whole variable domain, remainder taken from reference TRBV19 and TRBJ1-2, is DGGITQSPKYLFRKEGQNVTLSCEQNLNHDAMYWYRQDPGQGLRLIYYSQIVNDFQKGDIAEGYSVSREKKESFPLTVTSAQKNPTAFYLCASSKEQGLTSNYGYTFGSGTRLTVV.